This TCR beta chain was sequenced for a study of regulatory T cells in long-lasting Graves disease. V was cut by 4 bases and J by 1 base, with 7 bases left in between. This CDR3 comprises 13 residues. Germline CDR1 reads DFQATT; CDR2 reads SNEGSKA (reference sequence). iRepertoire HTBI primers and Arm-PCR of CDR3 regions built TCR beta libraries. TCRdb ran MiXCR on the multiplex PCR reads and lists one entry per CDR3 protein. The sample yields roughly 430,000 distinct CDR3 sequences, about 16% seen once. The time point: newly diagnosed GD, antithyroid drugs for less than 3 months. PBMC-derived RNA was used for the TCR library. This sample also appeared in a second study, on T cells in Graves' hyperthyroidism and ophthalmopathy. This second study notes: The study used the HTBI primer set for a first-round RT-PCR of the TCR CDR3.

Sequencing was performed on peripheral blood mononuclear cells (PBMCs), taken at new diagnosis, from a patient treated with antithyroid drugs. V is TRBV20-1 and J is TRBJ2-2; D ambiguous. The receptor was derived from a woman aged 25 to 39 with Graves disease. The CDR3 bases are TGCAGTGCTATGGGTCAGAACACCGGGGAGCTGTTTTTT. It is translated as CSAMGQNTGELFF.